This T cell receptor (beta chain) derives from a study of cytomegalovirus exposure and HLA in healthy donors. The CDR3 has 19 residues. The trim removed 6 bases at V and 1 base at J, leaving 16 bases unmatched. Per the germline V gene, CDR1 is MDHEN and CDR2 is SYDVKM. This PCR relied on a set of 60 Vbeta primers and 13 Jbeta primers. Produced via immunoSEQ multiplex PCR; TCRdb's table is partial and in-frame only. The repertoire has more than 150,000 clones, roughly 82% of them found once; the top ten carry about 1.5%. The genes are TRBV28 and TRBJ2-3; 10 nucleotides agree with TRBD2. The specimen sequenced was PBMCs. This clonotype was sampled from a man in his forties in good health and CMV-seronegative. CDR3 region: CASSPGAGGPGDGTDTQYF. In DNA, the CDR3 is TGTGCCAGCAGCCCCGGAGCGGGAGGGCCCGGGGATGGCACAGATACGCAGTATTTT.